The next 15 T cell receptor beta chains were all read from a single sample in a study of T cells in Graves' hyperthyroidism and ophthalmopathy. Amplification of TCR beta CDR3 regions used RNA as the template. The TCR CDR3 first-round RT-PCR relied on the HTBI primer set. TCRdb re-called the multiplex PCR reads with MiXCR, one entry per CDR3 protein. The table lists about 400,000 distinct CDR3 sequences, over 11% of them singletons. Sequenced material: blood. Every receptor here comes from a man aged 50 or older with Graves' ophthalmopathy.

This clonotype was seen only a few times. V usage is TRBV6-2 or TRBV6-3 and J usage is TRBJ1-4, with D perhaps matching TRBD1 (5 bases). The CDR3 extends over 15 amino acids. Trimming pared 5 bases from V and 8 bases from J, leaving 18 bases between. CDR1 is MNHEY, CDR2 SVGEGT, per germline. The CDR3 is CASSTRDSPREKLFF. The DNA for the CDR3 is TGTGCCAGCAGTACCAGAGACAGCCCCCGCGAAAAACTGTTTTTT.

Ten or more counts support this clonotype. Written as DNA, the CDR3 is TGCAGTGCTAGATATGGGGCGGGAGGGTTCACAGATACGCAGTATTTT. Protein: CSARYGAGGFTDTQYF. This rearrangement joins TRBV20-1 to TRBJ2-3; TRBD2 agrees at 9 bases. The CDR3 contains 16 residues. Germline CDR1 reads DFQATT; CDR2 reads SNEGSKA (reference sequence). V shed 2 bases and J 2 bases; nucleotides not matched to a gene: 8.

The gene calls are TRBV6-6 and TRBJ2-7, with D unclear. Trimming took off 0 bases at V and 0 bases at J, with 3 bases between the two ends. CDR3 size: 13 residues. Germline V gene data show CDR1 as MNHNY and CDR2 as SVGAGI (reference sequence). The CDR3 DNA sequence: TGTGCCAGCAGTTACTCAGACTCCTACGAGCAGTACTTC. This sequence encodes CASSYSDSYEQYF.

The gene calls are TRBV5-1 and TRBJ2-2; no definite D call. Between the trimmed V and J ends, which lost 4 bases and 6 bases, there was a span of 7 bases. The CDR3 is 12 residues long. Germline values: CDR1 SGHRS, CDR2 YFSETQ. This chain's CDR3 is CASSIGAGELFF. The CDR3 region has the DNA TGCGCCAGCAGCATTGGGGCCGGGGAGCTGTTTTTT.

V is TRBV7-2 and J is TRBJ2-7; TRBD2 matches at 9 bases. The CDR3 runs to 18 residues. With 4 bases clipped from V and 0 bases from J, the junction kept 13 bases outside the gene matches. Germline V lookup: CDR1 SGHTA, CDR2 FQGNSA. The CDR3 loop reads CASSWPRAGGKSSYEQYF. Written as DNA, the CDR3 is TGTGCCAGCAGCTGGCCCCGAGCGGGAGGTAAAAGCTCCTACGAGCAGTACTTC. Filled out from reference TRBV7-2 and TRBJ2-7, the complete variable domain reads GAGVSQSPSNKVTEKGKDVELRCDPISGHTALYWYRQSLGQGLEFLIYFQGNSAPDKSGLPSDRFSAERTGGSVSTLTIQRTQQEDSAVYLCASSWPRAGGKSSYEQYFGPGTRLTVT.

In its sample, this clonotype was seen many times. The chain has TRBV28 and TRBJ2-1; 14 bases are shared with TRBD2. The ends lost 4 bases at V and 0 bases at J; junction bases unmatched: 2. The CDR3 sequence is 17 residues long. The germline V gene encodes CDR1 MDHEN and CDR2 SYDVKM. In nucleotides, the CDR3 is TGTGCCAGCAGTTGGACTAGCGGGAGGACCTCCTACAATGAGCAGTTCTTC. It specifies CASSWTSGRTSYNEQFF.

This clonotype has just a few counts. The CDR3 DNA reads as TGCGCCAGCGCCTTAGCGGGAGGTCCCTACAATGAGCAGTTCTTC. Protein: CASALAGGPYNEQFF. The chain has TRBV5-1 and TRBJ2-1; 10 bases align to TRBD2. The ends lost 7 bases at V and 2 bases at J; junction bases unmatched: 6. CDR3 length: 15 residues. CDR1 and CDR2 (germline): SGHRS, YFSETQ.

This clonotype was detected ten times or more. The chain combines TRBV7-9 with TRBJ1-1, with 7 nucleotides matching TRBD1. V lost 5 bases and J lost 2; bases outside the gene matches: 14. Looked up from germline, CDR1 is SEHNR and CDR2 is FQNEAQ (reference sequence). This CDR3 comprises 17 residues. CDR3: CASSTRDRQGRNTEAFF. The CDR3 DNA follows: TGTGCCAGCAGCACACGAGACCGACAGGGACGAAACACTGAAGCTTTCTTT.

This clonotype was observed a few times. This chain connects TRBV27 to TRBJ1-2, with unresolved D. CDR1 and CDR2 (germline): MNHEY, SMNVEV (reference sequence). V lost 8 bases to trimming and J lost 4 bases, with 23 bases between them. The CDR3 spans 16 residues. The CDR3 here is CASAYSRRAKGYGYTF. The CDR3 DNA is TGTGCCAGCGCCTACAGCCGGAGGGCTAAGGGCTATGGCTACACCTTC.

This clonotype was seen ten or more times. The CDR3 region is CAWSVQPQHF. The CDR3 DNA reads TGTGCCTGGAGTGTACAGCCCCAGCATTTT. The genes are TRBV30 and TRBJ1-5, with unresolved D. This CDR3 contains 10 residues. From germline, CDR1 is GTSNPN and CDR2 SVGIG (reference sequence). The germline V and J ends were trimmed by 0 bases and 7 bases, with 1 base remaining between them.

This clonotype was counted at least ten times. The chain uses TRBV5-1 and TRBJ2-1; perhaps TRBD2 as D (6 bases). Trimming took off 0 bases at V and 3 bases at J, with 13 bases between the two ends. The CDR3 totals 16 residues. The germline V gene has CDR1 SGHRS and CDR2 YFSETQ. The CDR3 bases are TGCGCCAGCAGCTTGGAAGGGGTGGGGGGCTACAATGAGCAGTTCTTC. Its protein is CASSLEGVGGYNEQFF.

This clonotype was counted ten times or more. The V gene is TRBV30, the J gene TRBJ2-1; D remains ambiguous. Germline lookup yields CDR1 GTSNPN and CDR2 SVGIG (reference sequence). The CDR3 spans 15 residues. Trimming removed 4 bases from V and 0 bases from J, with 13 bases in between. The CDR3 sequence is CAWTTPLPSYNEQFF. The CDR3 nucleotides read TGTGCCTGGACTACCCCCCTGCCCTCCTACAATGAGCAGTTCTTC.

The rearrangement joins TRBV15 to TRBJ1-5; 7 bases are shared with TRBD1. The length of the CDR3 is 18 residues. CDR1 is LNHNV and CDR2 is YYDKDF in the germline V gene (reference sequence). The ends lost 0 bases at V and 0 bases at J; junction bases unmatched: 8. DNA of the CDR3: TGTGCCACCAGCAGAGATAACAGGGGACACTATAGCAATCAGCCCCAGCATTTT. Translation: CATSRDNRGHYSNQPQHF.

Ten or more counts support this clonotype. The chain employs TRBV7-9 and TRBJ2-1, with 8 bases lining up with TRBD2. V was clipped by 5 bases and J by 0 bases; unmatched bases: 6. The CDR3 consists of 16 residues. The germline V gene encodes CDR1 SEHNR and CDR2 FQNEAQ (reference sequence). CDR3: CASSPRTSHSYNEQFF. The CDR3 bases are TGTGCCAGCAGCCCGCGGACTAGCCACTCCTACAATGAGCAGTTCTTC.

This clonotype was seen only a few times. The chain uses TRBV6-1 and TRBJ1-2, with a weak D call TRBD1 (5 bases). The CDR3 is 16 amino acids. The germline gives CDR1 MNHNS, CDR2 SASEGT. V was cut by 3 bases and J by 4 bases, with 18 bases left in between. The CDR3 protein is CASSEMDTGGSYGYTF. In DNA, the CDR3 is TGTGCCAGCAGTGAGATGGACACGGGAGGAAGCTATGGCTACACCTTC.